This TCR beta chain derives from a study of T cells in tuberculosis. Study as a whole: This South African cohort compared adolescents with or without latent tuberculosis against adults with active tuberculosis.

Adolescents were screened for latent TB by skin test and IGRA. Turning to this clone: What it binds is unknown.

Produced via immunoSEQ multiplex PCR; TCRdb's table is partial and in-frame only. The top ten clones hold around 3.3% of a sample with over 35,000 clones, around 96% of them seen once. Study outcomes and limitations: GMM-specific TCRs were nearer to active tuberculosis alpha repertoires, suggesting expansion. Shorter CDR3-alpha in active tuberculosis partly drove smaller distances.

V lost 2 bases, J lost 7 bases, and 20 bases lay in between. This CDR3 region has 16 residues. Germline V gene lookup returns CDR1 MRHNA and CDR2 SNTAGT. Sequencing was carried out using PBMCs. The chain is built from TRBV6-4 and TRBJ1-2; possibly TRBD1 for D (5 bases). The clonotype comes from a donor aged 10-29 years with latent tuberculosis or without tuberculosis infection. The CDR3 nucleotides are TGTGCCAGCAGTGACCGTGGGTCTCCGACGGGGGGTGGCTACACCTTC. It yields the protein CASSDRGSPTGGGYTF.